The T cell receptor beta chain under discussion was sequenced for a study of T-cell reconstitution after alpha-beta-depleted transplantation in children. Study outcomes and limitations: Alpha-beta T cells present about two months after transplant were reported to originate from several hundred expanded graft clones.

TCRbeta library preparation incorporated unique molecular identifiers. TCRdb re-called the PCR reads through MiXCR, storing one row per CDR3 protein. Among 200,000 to 250,000 distinct CDR3 sequences, 9.5% to 13% were seen once, and the ten largest hold about 28%. This clonotype was found a few times. Its antigen is not identified. The TCR sequence derives from a child less than two years old with acute myeloid leukemia, due to receive a stem cell transplant. The sequencing here drew on PBMCs, taken before TCRalphabeta/CD19-depleted stem cell transplant.

CDR3 sequence reads: CSAKAPASLLVDEQFF. The CDR3 DNA follows: TGCAGTGCAAAAGCCCCAGCTAGCCTCCTAGTCGATGAGCAGTTCTTC. The chain is built from TRBV20-1 and TRBJ2-1, with D perhaps TRBD2 (5 bases). Germline assignment: CDR1 DFQATT and CDR2 SNEGSKA (reference sequence). V lost 6 bases, J lost 8 bases, and 26 bases lay in between. The CDR3 is made up of 16 amino acids.